What follows is one T cell receptor beta chain and its context. Original analysis: Amplification of reference gene primers provided the estimated nucleated cell counts. Data came from immunoSEQ multiplex PCR; TCRdb stores just in-frame clones and leaves some out. That table gives V, J and clone size, and the DNA gave D and trimming. The sample carries hundreds of thousands of clones, 88% recorded once. This sample was included in a study of blood T cell repertoires in COVID-19. CDR1 and CDR2 (germline): MNHEY, SVGAGI. V was clipped by 10 bases and J by 0 bases, with 10 bases between them. This CDR3 has 13 amino acids.

The sequenced material came from peripheral blood. The chain joins TRBV6-5 to TRBJ2-1; perhaps TRBD1 as D (6 bases). This receptor was obtained from a woman in her twenties or thirties with COVID-19, enrolled during active disease. In DNA, the CDR3 is TGTGCCACCACAGGGAACTCCTACAATGAGCAGTTCTTC. Translated, it gives CATTGNSYNEQFF.